This T cell receptor (beta chain) came from a study of blood T cell repertoires in COVID-19 (dated by TCRdb to 2020 to 2022). Regarding the research as a whole: Collaborator samples came from the United States, Italy and Spain and covered acute and convalescent phases of COVID-19. The material from the prospective study consisted of cDNA or gDNA derived from T cells, B-cell-depleted T cells, or PBMCs. Samples were obtained from the ongoing ImmuneRACE study (first 160 participants) and from some 1,200 subjects provided by 6 global collaborators. Deeply sampled blood TCRbeta repertoires from subjects exposed to, actively infected with, or recovered from COVID-19 were included in the dataset. Where available, HLA class I and class II types were taken from metadata supplied by the sample provider and were not determined by assay-based typing. Nearly every sample came with metadata listing a de-identified subject ID, COVID-19 status, age in years and sex. The repertoires were released in a freely available public database intended as a resource for research on the immune response to SARS-CoV-2.

The paper as a whole reports these results and caveats: The amount of clinical and demographic metadata varied by source and participant and was provided uncurated.

Trimming at the junction amounts to 8 bases on V and 4 bases on J, and the germline ends lie 17 bases apart. The CDR3 measures 14 amino acids from cysteine to phenylalanine. Of the read, only the CDR3 DNA is kept; its 42 bases are in frame from base 1. Sequences MRHNA (CDR1) and SNTAGT (CDR2) are obtained from the germline V gene. A note on this clone: No cognate antigen has been identified for it. Qualities for individual bases were not recorded, and no much larger clone is one base off.

TCRbeta CDR3 regions were amplified from genomic DNA by means of the immunoSEQ Assay, a bias-controlled multiplex PCR. Processing in the source paper ran as follows. Nucleated cell counts per sample were estimated from amplification of reference gene primers within the assay. To quantify the absolute abundance of each unique TCRbeta CDR3 rearrangement, sequence reads were collapsed and filtered. For each sample, productive Simpson clonality was calculated by taking the square root of Simpson's diversity index across productive rearrangements. In TCRdb, the immuneACCESS table is reduced to in-frame sequences with V and J assigned. These tables do not hold every clone; where another copy was compared, an unresolved V gene accounts for under half, and the others remain unexplained. That table is the source of V, J and clone size, and D and trimming were worked out from the DNA. Across this sample there are about 47,000 clones, with approximately 88% seen only once. About 12% of the sample rests with the top ten.

The collaborating institutions used their own protocols to collect whole blood in K2EDTA tubes. For TCRbeta analysis, collaborators shipped samples in one of three forms: frozen whole blood, isolated PBMCs, or DNA extracted from either of those sample types. Sequenced input: peripheral blood. Recombination connected TRBV6-4 to TRBJ1-2; a tentative D match to TRBD1 spans 5 bases. This sequence was found in a human donor with active COVID-19. The donor label of this sample is uncertain. Here the CDR3 is given as CASRTAPGGYGYTF. The bases are TGTGCCAGCCGCACCGCCCCGGGGGGCTATGGCTACACCTTC.